The clone carrying this T cell receptor beta chain was counted only a few times. Its antigen is not identified. These data are taken from a study of T cell repertoires in cytomegalovirus infection. As for the study in general: TCR beta signatures that were public indicated CMV infection and matching HLA type.

General observations from the study: HLA-C-restricted TCR beta clonotypes specific for CMV led the ex vivo response.

CDR3 length equals 13 residues. V lost 6 bases to trimming and J lost 6 bases, with 12 bases between them. Germline V CDR1 and CDR2: MNHEY, SVGEGT. Each CDR3 protein gets one entry after TCRdb re-called the reads with MiXCR. The sample includes 640,000 or so distinct CDR3 sequences, approximately 33% of them seen just once. The sequencing used cultured PBMCs, collected from culture after CMV antigen stimulation. This TCR came from a human donor in good health (CMV status not recorded). Some clones in this sample may be carry-over from other donors' samples. V gene TRBV6-2 or TRBV6-3 combines with J gene TRBJ2-1; unclear D gene. The CDR3: CASSLDTRNEQFF. The CDR3 bases are TGTGCCAGCAGCCTCGACACGCGCAATGAGCAGTTCTTC.